Below, 4 T cell receptor beta chains from the same sample are listed, as sequenced in a study of shared clonotypes between healthy human individuals. Selected positively for CCR7 and CD45RO-negative, naive CD8 cells excluded terminally differentiated effector memory CD45RA+ cells. Some clones are missing from TCRdb's copy, which holds only in-frame ones; the method was immunoSEQ multiplex PCR. Here the sample spans 550,000 to 750,000 clones, just under 97% being singletons. Sequencing used naive CD8+ T cells sorted from blood. The receptors originated from a woman in her thirties in good health.

V and J are TRBV27 and TRBJ2-1; no clear D. Germline V gives CDR1 MNHEY, CDR2 SMNVEV (reference sequence). V was pared by 1 base and J by 9 bases, with 4 bases between. The CDR3 contains 11 residues. CDR3 nucleotides: TGTGCCAGCAGTTTATTCGGTGAGCAGTTCTTC. It encodes CASSLFGEQFF.

The chain carries TRBV27 and TRBJ1-3, with D unclear. Trimming cost V 5 bases and J 0 bases, with 11 bases left between them. The CDR3 length is 15 residues. Germline V gives CDR1 MNHEY, CDR2 SMNVEV (reference sequence). Written as DNA, the CDR3 is TGTGCCAGCAGTCCTGGACGGAACTCTGGAAACACCATATATTTT. Translated, it gives CASSPGRNSGNTIYF.

The chain is built from TRBV28 and TRBJ2-5, with 8 bases fitting TRBD1. The CDR3 is 14 amino acids. Unmatched junction bases numbered 7, after V lost 5 bases and J lost 5 bases. Germline CDR1 is MDHEN and CDR2 is SYDVKM. CDR3 protein: CASSPDRARETQYF. CDR3 in DNA: TGTGCCAGCAGTCCGGACAGGGCCAGGGAGACCCAGTACTTC.

This rearrangement joins TRBV7-8 to TRBJ2-5; 11 bases are shared with TRBD2. Gene TRBJ2-7 matches the end of the DNA better, so the J call may be wrong. This CDR3 is 16 amino acids long. The germline CDR1 and CDR2 sequences are SGHVS and FQNEAQ. CDR3 residues: CASSWELAGVAYEQYF. The DNA of the CDR3 is TGTGCCAGCAGCTGGGAACTAGCGGGAGTTGCCTACGAGCAGTACTTC.